This T cell receptor (beta chain) was sequenced for a study of cytomegalovirus exposure and HLA in healthy donors. Background on the study: T cells numbering 150 million to 200 million yielded fewer than 140 million unique TCR beta sequences in an earlier analysis.

PCR used 60 Vbeta primers and 13 Jbeta primers. Clones were sequenced by immunoSEQ multiplex PCR, and TCRdb holds only the in-frame ones, with some missing. The sample shows 150,000 to 200,000 clones, around four fifths of them seen only once. The study's findings and limits: For most TCR beta V segments, an earlier analysis put the productive rate at about 90% or about 30% of the time. In vitro testing confirmed a few CMV-associated chains as specific for CMV antigens.

This clone appeared a few times. Its antigen remains unknown. CDR1 MNHEY and CDR2 SVGAGI come from the germline V gene. The CDR3 spans 15 residues. Trimming took 4 bases from V and 7 from J; bases not matched to a gene: 11. This TCR was recovered from a man between 18 and 35 years old in good health and CMV-seropositive. Source material: PBMCs. J is TRBJ1-2 and V is TRBV6-5; 8 bases are shared with TRBD1. DNA of the CDR3: TGTGCCAGCAGTTTTGGAAGACAGGGGACCGCTGGCTACACCTTC. Translation: CASSFGRQGTAGYTF.